This T cell receptor (beta chain) came from a study of blood T cells in healthy people across ages. For the second PCR, which ran for about 6 to 11 cycles, a sample-barcoded 5' primer and a J-beta primer mix were used. TCRdb called the 5' RACE reads again in MiXCR, with one record for every CDR3 protein. The repertoire includes about 1,600,000 distinct CDR3 sequences, 35% to 45% of them detected once, and 7.9% sits in the top ten. The CDR3 totals 15 residues. V lost 6 bases, J lost 6 bases, and 10 bases stayed unmatched. CDR1 SGHNT and CDR2 YENEEA come from the germline V gene. This clonotype was recorded only once.

This TCR was sampled from a woman between 18 and 30 years old in good health. Input material: blood. The rearrangement uses TRBV11-3 and TRBJ2-1; 8 bases agree with TRBD2. The CDR3 protein is CASSAPGLGGNEQFF. In DNA form, the CDR3 reads TGTGCCAGCAGTGCCCCGGGACTAGGTGGCAATGAGCAGTTCTTC. Full variable domain (remainder filled in from reference TRBV11-3 and TRBJ2-1): EAGVVQSPRYKIIEKKQPVAFWCNPISGHNTLYWYLQNLGQGPELLIRYENEEAVDDSQLPKDRFSAERLKGVDSTLKIQPAELGDSAVYLCASSAPGLGGNEQFFGPGTRLTVL.